This T cell receptor beta chain was obtained from a study of beta chain features in type 1 diabetes. Study at large: There were some 98 million sorted cells examined across all samples. Study-level findings and limits: PCR could preferentially amplify shorter templates, alike in patients and controls. People with Type 1 diabetes carried modestly yet significantly shorter TCRB CDR3s in all four CD4+ subsets.

Germline V gene sequence: CDR1 SGDLS, CDR2 YYNGEE. Trimming took 0 bases from V and 0 from J, leaving 14 bases between them. The CDR3 sequence is 17 residues long. The study reverse transcribed the entire isolated RNA, so it sequenced expressed TCRB transcripts. TCRdb's table, derived via immunoSEQ multiplex PCR, lists solely in-frame clones and lacks some. The table records 810,000 or so clones, about 17% of them present only once. Comment on this clone: The antigen is unknown.

Sorting with CD45RO/CCR7/CD25/CD127/CD95/CD27 yielded naive, central memory, regulatory and stem-like memory CD4+ cells. The clonotype originates from a woman between 18 and 29 years old in good health. The sample comprised naive CD4+ T cells from blood. This sequence joins TRBV9 and TRBJ2-3; no firm D call. The CDR3 loop reads CASSVAPWPASTDTQYF. CDR3 nucleotides: TGTGCCAGCAGCGTAGCTCCGTGGCCGGCTAGCACAGATACGCAGTATTTT.